The 8 T cell receptor beta chains presented below share a single source sample, sequenced in a study of beta chain features in type 1 diabetes. Study findings and constraints: TCRB CDR3s from Type 1 diabetes patients were moderately but significantly shorter in all four CD4+ subsets.

Expressed TCRB transcripts were sequenced after all isolated RNA was converted to cDNA. Data came from immunoSEQ multiplex PCR; TCRdb stores just in-frame clones and leaves some out. Among about 370,000 clones listed, 9.6% were seen once. These receptors are not linked to any known antigen. Input material: central memory CD4+ T cells from blood. The receptors stem from a man aged 25-40 years with type 1 diabetes.

This clone has a count of ten or more. V and J are TRBV4-1 and TRBJ2-5; 11 positions match TRBD1. The V and J ends lost 4 bases and 5 bases, in that order; junction bases with no gene match: 9. CDR1 and CDR2 (germline): MGHRA, YSYEKL. The CDR3 is 16 residues long. CDR3 sequence (DNA): TGCGCCAGCAGCCTTCAGGGACAGGGGGGAATGGAGACCCAGTACTTC. Translation gives CASSLQGQGGMETQYF.

The CDR3 protein is CASSSLTGELFF. The CDR3, as DNA: TGTGCCAGCAGCAGCCTTACCGGGGAGCTGTTTTTT. The chain is built from TRBV5-4 and TRBJ2-2; D remains unclear. This CDR3 contains 12 residues. CDR1 is SGHNT and CDR2 is YYREEE in the germline V gene (reference sequence). V shed 4 bases and J shed 5 bases, with 6 bases lying between them.

This clone was observed a handful of times. Its ends do not fully match the called genes, so a read error is possible. CDR3: CASRGFTGELFF. The CDR3 DNA reads TGCGCCAGCAGGGGTTTTACCGGGGAGCTGTTTTTT. The rearrangement links TRBV5-4 to TRBJ2-2, with D possibly being TRBD1 (6 bases). This CDR3 contains 12 residues. CDR1 is SGHNT and CDR2 is YYREEE in the germline V gene (reference sequence).

This clone was seen only a few times. The J gene is TRBJ1-1, the V gene TRBV2; 7 bases are shared with TRBD1. This CDR3 comprises 16 residues. The V segment lost 4 bases and the J segment 0 bases; nucleotides outside the gene matches: 8. Germline V CDR1 and CDR2: SNHLY, FYNNEI. This CDR3 reads CASSVEGQHLNTEAFF. CDR3 sequence (DNA): TGTGCCAGCAGTGTGGAGGGACAGCATTTGAACACTGAAGCTTTCTTT. Filled out from reference TRBV2 and TRBJ1-1, the complete variable domain reads EPEVTQTPSHQVTQMGQEVILRCVPISNHLYFYWYRQILGQKVEFLVSFYNNEISEKSEIFDDQFSVERPDGSNFTLKIRSTKLEDSAMYFCASSVEGQHLNTEAFFGQGTRLTVV.

This clone was seen a few times. The gene calls are TRBV6-6 and TRBJ2-5; TRBD1 aligns across 8 bases. In germline, CDR1 is MNHNY, CDR2 SVGAGI (reference sequence). Trimming removed 2 bases from V and 5 bases from J; junction bases left unmatched: 1. The CDR3 totals 13 residues. The CDR3 sequence is CASSYRDRETQYF. The CDR3 region has the DNA TGTGCCAGCAGTTACCGGGACAGGGAGACCCAGTACTTC.

Only a few counts were recorded for this clone. This rearrangement joins TRBV4-2 to TRBJ2-1, with D unresolved. CDR1 LGHNA and CDR2 YNFKEQ come from the germline V gene. V gave up 4 bases and J gave up 3 bases, with 16 bases separating them. The CDR3 runs to 16 residues. This CDR3 is CASSRKVTENYNEQFF. The CDR3 DNA is TGTGCCAGCAGCCGGAAGGTGACGGAGAACTACAATGAGCAGTTCTTC.

CDR3 in DNA: TGTGCCAGCAGCTTGGAAAGGGGCTATGGCTACACCTTC. Translating it yields CASSLERGYGYTF. The rearrangement links TRBV5-6 to TRBJ1-2; D may be TRBD1 (5 bases). The CDR3 length is 13 residues. Looked up from germline, CDR1 is SGHDT and CDR2 is YYEEEE. Trimming pared 0 bases from V and 4 bases from J, leaving 7 bases between.

This clone has only a few counts. V is TRBV2 and J is TRBJ1-2; 7 bases line up with TRBD1. CDR1 and CDR2 (germline): SNHLY, FYNNEI. The CDR3 contains 13 residues. With V trimmed by 5 bases and J by 6 bases, 6 bases remained unmatched. DNA for the CDR3: TGTGCCAGCAGTTTACAGGGGAACGATGGCTACACCTTC. This gives the protein CASSLQGNDGYTF.